The rows below give T cell receptor beta chains drawn from one sample of a study of cytomegalovirus exposure and HLA in healthy donors. Using immunoSEQ multiplex PCR, the repertoire was profiled, and TCRdb retains in-frame clones only, with some absent. The table has roughly 130,000 clones, about nine tenths seen once. The sample taken for sequencing was PBMCs. The origin of the receptors is a man aged 30-40 years in good health and CMV-seronegative. CDR3s include the opening cysteine and the closing phenylalanine or tryptophan. Each record gives: D gene, clone size, V gene, J gene, CDR3 protein, CDR3 DNA. The D gene is left open where the match is weak. Some rows have no size entry. The others give once, few or many, or a class for an expanded clone.

>TRBD2|NA|TRBV6-4|TRBJ2-3
CASRAVPGLGGTDTQYF
TGTGCCAGCAGAGCTGTACCGGGACTAGGCGGCACAGATACGCAGTATTTT
>NA|NA|TRBV7-9|TRBJ2-2
CASSFALSTGELFF
TGTGCCAGCAGCTTTGCGCTATCCACCGGGGAGCTGTTTTTT
>TRBD2|NA|TRBV30|TRBJ2-7
CAWSAAGGYEQYF
TGTGCCTGGAGTGCAGCGGGAGGATACGAGCAGTACTTC
>NA|NA|TRBV20-1|TRBJ2-7
CSAAEGYEQYF
TGCAGTGCCGCGGAGGGTTACGAGCAGTACTTC
>NA|NA|TRBV2|TRBJ2-1
CASSRDSYNEQFF
TGTGCCAGCTCCAGGGACTCCTACAATGAGCAGTTCTTC
>TRBD2|NA|TRBV11-2|TRBJ2-2
CASSLDPAGVPGELFF
TGTGCCAGCAGCTTAGATCCAGCGGGAGTGCCCGGGGAGCTGTTTTTT
>NA|NA|TRBV7-2|TRBJ2-5
CASSLAGVETQYF
TGTGCCAGCAGCTTAGCAGGGGTGGAGACCCAGTACTTC
>NA|NA|TRBV19|TRBJ2-7
CASSAGGYEQYF
TGTGCCAGTAGCGCCGGGGGCTACGAGCAGTACTTC
>NA|NA|TRBV7-2|TRBJ2-2
CASSRRFGELFF
TGTGCCAGCAGCCGGAGGTTCGGGGAGCTGTTTTTT
>NA|NA|TRBV1|TRBJ1-1
CTSSHPPGKGTEAFF
TGCACCAGCAGCCACCCCCCGGGGAAGGGCACTGAAGCTTTCTTT
>NA|NA|TRBV2|TRBJ1-1
CASASNTEAFF
TGTGCCAGCGCGTCGAACACTGAAGCTTTCTTT
>TRBD2|NA|TRBV5-6|TRBJ2-1
CASSLVGLAGFNEQFF
TGTGCCAGCAGCTTGGTCGGACTAGCGGGGTTCAATGAGCAGTTCTTC
>TRBD1|NA|TRBV11-2|TRBJ2-7
CASSSMTGSHEQYF
TGTGCCAGCAGCTCAATGACAGGGAGCCACGAGCAGTACTTC
>NA|NA|TRBV5-1|TRBJ2-2
CASRSEGAGELFF
TGCGCCAGCAGGTCAGAGGGCGCCGGGGAGCTGTTTTTT
>NA|NA|TRBV11-2|TRBJ2-7
CASSLDLHSGDEQYF
TGTGCCAGCAGCTTAGATCTGCACTCAGGGGACGAGCAGTACTTC
>NA|NA|TRBV5-6|TRBJ2-7
CASSLPGLAYEQYF
TGTGCCAGCAGCTTACCGGGACTCGCCTACGAGCAGTACTTC
>TRBD1|NA|TRBV29-1|TRBJ1-1
CSVGTGFTEAFF
TGCAGCGTAGGGACAGGGTTCACTGAAGCTTTCTTT
>TRBD1|NA|TRBV5-1|TRBJ1-2
CASSPRSGGNYGYTF
TGCGCCAGCAGCCCGAGGTCAGGGGGAAACTATGGCTACACCTTC
>NA|NA|TRBV30|TRBJ1-4
CAWRGGRGREKLFF
TGTGCCTGGAGGGGCGGCAGGGGCAGGGAAAAACTGTTTTTT
>NA|NA|TRBV5-1|TRBJ2-7
CASSTGRLTVQDNYEQYF
TGCGCCAGCAGCACCGGACGCCTGACAGTCCAAGATAATTACGAGCAGTACTTC
>NA|NA|TRBV6-1|TRBJ1-4
CASSPQGLTGEKLFF
TGTGCCAGCAGTCCCCAAGGACTTACTGGGGAAAAACTGTTTTTT
>NA|NA|TRBV30|TRBJ2-7
CAWKFPGALYEQYF
TGTGCCTGGAAGTTTCCAGGCGCGCTGTACGAGCAGTACTTC
>NA|NA|TRBV4-2|TRBJ1-3
CASSQDVEDTIYF
TGTGCCAGCAGCCAAGATGTAGAAGACACCATATATTTT
>TRBD1|NA|TRBV9|TRBJ1-2
CASSVGDRGIYGYTF
TGTGCCAGCAGCGTAGGGGACAGGGGTATCTATGGCTACACCTTC
>TRBD1|NA|TRBV7-9|TRBJ1-5
CASSSQGSSNQPQHF
TGTGCCAGCAGCTCACAGGGGTCGAGCAATCAGCCCCAGCATTTT
>TRBD2|NA|TRBV27|TRBJ2-7
CASSLPGGSEQYF
TGTGCCAGCAGTTTACCCGGGGGGTCCGAGCAGTACTTC
>NA|NA|TRBV7-8|TRBJ1-1
CASSPPKQGGWAEAFF
TGTGCCAGCAGCCCCCCAAAACAGGGCGGATGGGCTGAAGCTTTCTTT
>NA|few|TRBV18|TRBJ2-7
CASSPPTSSYEQYF
TGTGCCAGCTCACCACCTACGAGCTCCTACGAGCAGTACTTC
>NA|NA|TRBV18|TRBJ1-2
CASSPFQAPGQTNGYTF
TGTGCCAGCTCACCCTTTCAGGCGCCAGGGCAGACCAATGGCTACACCTTC
>NA|NA|TRBV21-1|TRBJ2-1
CASSKGRLAESSYNEQFF
TGTGCCAGCAGCAAAGGGAGACTAGCGGAGAGCTCCTACAATGAGCAGTTCTTC
>TRBD1|NA|TRBV10-3|TRBJ1-1
CAISAQGVAFF
TGTGCCATCAGCGCTCAGGGGGTCGCTTTCTTT
>TRBD2|NA|TRBV27|TRBJ2-7
CASKLAGDPREQYF
TGTGCCAGTAAACTAGCGGGAGACCCCCGAGAGCAGTACTTC
>NA|NA|TRBV7-2|TRBJ1-1
CASSLVRTGEAFF
TGTGCCAGCAGCCTAGTTAGAACAGGTGAAGCTTTCTTT
>NA|NA|TRBV29-1|TRBJ2-1
CSAEGRAVPYNEQFF
TGCAGCGCAGAGGGTAGGGCGGTCCCCTATAATGAGCAGTTCTTC
>NA|NA|TRBV19|TRBJ2-1
CASSISLATSSYNEQFF
TGTGCCAGTAGTATAAGCCTAGCGACAAGCTCCTACAATGAGCAGTTCTTC
>NA|NA|TRBV13|TRBJ1-1
CASSSWDFPDRETEAFF
TGTGCCAGCAGCTCTTGGGACTTTCCGGACCGAGAGACTGAAGCTTTCTTT
>TRBD2|once|TRBV4-2|TRBJ2-7
CASSQDLSFSAGVPGEQYF
TGTGCCAGCAGCCAAGATTTGTCGTTCTCAGCGGGAGTCCCCGGCGAGCAGTACTTC
>TRBD2|NA|TRBV6-1|TRBJ2-1
CASSEHLAGLYNEQFF
TGTGCCAGCAGTGAACATCTAGCGGGGTTATACAATGAGCAGTTCTTC
>NA|NA|TRBV30|TRBJ1-1
CAWNLGGNTEAFF
TGTGCCTGGAATCTCGGGGGGAACACTGAAGCTTTCTTT
>TRBD1|few|TRBV14|TRBJ2-7
CASSQSGTGTYEQYF
TGTGCCAGCAGCCAATCCGGGACAGGGACCTACGAGCAGTACTTC
>NA|NA|TRBV10-1|TRBJ2-3
CASSDVRATDTQYF
TGCGCCAGCAGTGATGTGCGGGCCACAGATACGCAGTATTTT
>NA|NA|TRBV25-1|TRBJ1-2
CASSELGRIGYTF
TGTGCCAGCAGTGAATTGGGCAGGATAGGCTACACCTTC
>NA|once|TRBV7-3|TRBJ2-6
CASSLAGLSSGANVLTF
TGTGCCAGCAGCTTAGCGGGGCTCAGCTCTGGGGCCAACGTCCTGACTTTC
>NA|NA|TRBV30|TRBJ1-1
CAWGAGKAFF
TGTGCCTGGGGGGCCGGTAAAGCTTTCTTT
>NA|NA|TRBV6-1|TRBJ2-2
CASSVQTGNTGELFF
TGTGCCAGCAGTGTACAGACAGGGAACACCGGGGAGCTGTTTTTT
>NA|once|TRBV4-1|TRBJ1-5
CASRDTGMVGNQPQHF
TGCGCCAGCAGGGATACAGGGATGGTCGGCAATCAGCCCCAGCATTTT